This is a list of T cell receptor beta chains from one sample in a study of blood T cell repertoires in COVID-19. Clones were read by immunoSEQ multiplex PCR, and TCRdb kept only the in-frame ones, dropping some. The sample gives a few hundred thousand clones, more than 70% of which show up once; around 12% is in the top ten. Material for sequencing was peripheral blood. These receptors all stem from a man older than 75 with acute or convalescent COVID-19. Both conserved end residues are part of each CDR3. The order of the fields is V gene, J gene, D gene, clone size, CDR3 protein. D genes are given only for firm matches. Expanded clones get a size class; other rows say once, few or many, or leave the size out.

V gene: TRBV6-1; J gene: TRBJ1-1; D gene: .; clone size: once; CDR3 protein: CASSEQGGWDTEAFF
V gene: TRBV28; J gene: TRBJ1-4; D gene: TRBD1; clone size: .; CDR3 protein: CASSFQGQGGEKLFF
V gene: TRBV7-3; J gene: TRBJ1-6; D gene: TRBD1; clone size: .; CDR3 protein: CASSPDRDGSPLHF
V gene: TRBV6-6; J gene: TRBJ1-1; D gene: TRBD1; clone size: once; CDR3 protein: CASSYRGQGRSTEAFF
V gene: TRBV7-7; J gene: TRBJ2-5; D gene: .; clone size: .; CDR3 protein: CASSLTDGGGETQYF
V gene: TRBV6-5; J gene: TRBJ2-5; D gene: .; clone size: once; CDR3 protein: CASSSGGPETQYF
V gene: TRBV28; J gene: TRBJ2-7; D gene: .; clone size: once; CDR3 protein: CASRPQGYWLYF
V gene: TRBV5-6; J gene: TRBJ2-5; D gene: .; clone size: .; CDR3 protein: CASSPISRGAETQYF
V gene: TRBV11-1; J gene: TRBJ2-1; D gene: TRBD2; clone size: .; CDR3 protein: CASSLSRGAYNEQFF
V gene: TRBV12-3/TRBV12-4; J gene: TRBJ2-2; D gene: TRBD1; clone size: .; CDR3 protein: CASRQGYTGELFF
V gene: TRBV24-1; J gene: TRBJ1-1; D gene: .; clone size: .; CDR3 protein: CATKRTKNTEAFF
V gene: TRBV12-3/TRBV12-4; J gene: TRBJ1-5; D gene: .; clone size: once; CDR3 protein: CASTGFSNQPQHF
V gene: TRBV10-1; J gene: TRBJ2-1; D gene: .; clone size: once; CDR3 protein: CASSDDPAANEQFF
V gene: TRBV6-5; J gene: TRBJ2-5; D gene: .; clone size: .; CDR3 protein: CASSYSPGVQETQYF
V gene: TRBV19; J gene: TRBJ1-2; D gene: TRBD1; clone size: .; CDR3 protein: CASSIGGTGGVYGYTF
V gene: TRBV15; J gene: TRBJ1-1; D gene: .; clone size: .; CDR3 protein: CATSRAGTIDTEAFF
V gene: TRBV27; J gene: TRBJ2-3; D gene: .; clone size: .; CDR3 protein: CASGRRDTQYF
V gene: TRBV25-1; J gene: TRBJ2-7; D gene: TRBD2; clone size: .; CDR3 protein: CASRGTSGSYEQYF
V gene: TRBV6-5; J gene: TRBJ2-7; D gene: .; clone size: .; CDR3 protein: CASTTLDEQYF
V gene: TRBV5-1; J gene: TRBJ1-1; D gene: .; clone size: .; CDR3 protein: CASSLALNTEAFF
V gene: TRBV7-9; J gene: TRBJ2-1; D gene: .; clone size: .; CDR3 protein: CASSLDFGATYEQFF
V gene: TRBV18; J gene: TRBJ2-2; D gene: TRBD2; clone size: .; CDR3 protein: CASSLFGAGGHNTGELFF
V gene: TRBV6-5; J gene: TRBJ2-2; D gene: TRBD2; clone size: once; CDR3 protein: CASSPPSSGSGELFF
V gene: TRBV6-2/TRBV6-3; J gene: TRBJ1-2; D gene: TRBD1; clone size: .; CDR3 protein: CASSKSRTGTNYGYTF
V gene: TRBV9; J gene: TRBJ2-2; D gene: .; clone size: once; CDR3 protein: CASSVIAAPTGELFF
V gene: TRBV6-5; J gene: TRBJ2-3; D gene: TRBD2; clone size: .; CDR3 protein: CASSSGTKVDTQYF
V gene: TRBV4-2; J gene: TRBJ2-3; D gene: .; clone size: .; CDR3 protein: CASSQGWSEDTQYF
V gene: TRBV28; J gene: TRBJ1-4; D gene: .; clone size: .; CDR3 protein: CASSLRLGALNEKLFF
V gene: TRBV6-5; J gene: TRBJ2-3; D gene: TRBD2; clone size: .; CDR3 protein: CASKERGTTDTQYF
V gene: TRBV28; J gene: TRBJ1-2; D gene: .; clone size: .; CDR3 protein: CASSFQNYGYTF
V gene: TRBV3-1/TRBV3-2; J gene: TRBJ1-1; D gene: TRBD1; clone size: .; CDR3 protein: CASSDRVNTEAFF
V gene: TRBV19; J gene: TRBJ2-1; D gene: TRBD2; clone size: .; CDR3 protein: CASSIIGGRFSEQFF
V gene: TRBV5-1; J gene: TRBJ2-5; D gene: .; clone size: .; CDR3 protein: CASSAAGAQETQYF
V gene: TRBV3-1/TRBV3-2; J gene: TRBJ2-7; D gene: .; clone size: .; CDR3 protein: CASSRAGANMVYEQYF
V gene: TRBV6-5; J gene: TRBJ2-7; D gene: .; clone size: .; CDR3 protein: CASSPTSYEQYF
V gene: TRBV11-2; J gene: TRBJ1-3; D gene: .; clone size: .; CDR3 protein: CASRLTGYSGNTIYF
V gene: TRBV28; J gene: TRBJ1-4; D gene: .; clone size: .; CDR3 protein: CASSPSATNEKLFF
V gene: TRBV27; J gene: TRBJ2-3; D gene: TRBD1; clone size: .; CDR3 protein: CASRREQGGSDTQYF
V gene: TRBV7-5; J gene: TRBJ2-7; D gene: .; clone size: .; CDR3 protein: CARSLKPDRSGEQYF
V gene: TRBV19; J gene: TRBJ2-2; D gene: .; clone size: .; CDR3 protein: CASSQQNTGELFF
V gene: TRBV19; J gene: TRBJ1-1; D gene: .; clone size: .; CDR3 protein: CASSPPGRAGTEAFF